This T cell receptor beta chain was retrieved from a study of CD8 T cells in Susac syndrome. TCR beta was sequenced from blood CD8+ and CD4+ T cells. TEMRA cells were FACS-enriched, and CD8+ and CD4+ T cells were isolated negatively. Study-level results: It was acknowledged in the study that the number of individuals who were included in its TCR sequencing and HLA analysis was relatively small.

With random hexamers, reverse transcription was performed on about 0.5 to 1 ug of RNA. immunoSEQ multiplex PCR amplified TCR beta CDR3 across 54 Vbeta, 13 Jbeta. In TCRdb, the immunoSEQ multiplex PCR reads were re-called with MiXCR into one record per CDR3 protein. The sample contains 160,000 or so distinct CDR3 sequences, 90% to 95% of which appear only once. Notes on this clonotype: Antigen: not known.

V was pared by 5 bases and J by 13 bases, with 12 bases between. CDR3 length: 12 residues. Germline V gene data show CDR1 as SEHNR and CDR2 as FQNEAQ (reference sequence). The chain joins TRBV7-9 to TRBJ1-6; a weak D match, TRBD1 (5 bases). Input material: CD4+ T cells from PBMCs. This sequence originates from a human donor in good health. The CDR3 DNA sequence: TGTGCCAGCAGCACGTCTCAGGGCCCCCTCCACTTT. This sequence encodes CASSTSQGPLHF.